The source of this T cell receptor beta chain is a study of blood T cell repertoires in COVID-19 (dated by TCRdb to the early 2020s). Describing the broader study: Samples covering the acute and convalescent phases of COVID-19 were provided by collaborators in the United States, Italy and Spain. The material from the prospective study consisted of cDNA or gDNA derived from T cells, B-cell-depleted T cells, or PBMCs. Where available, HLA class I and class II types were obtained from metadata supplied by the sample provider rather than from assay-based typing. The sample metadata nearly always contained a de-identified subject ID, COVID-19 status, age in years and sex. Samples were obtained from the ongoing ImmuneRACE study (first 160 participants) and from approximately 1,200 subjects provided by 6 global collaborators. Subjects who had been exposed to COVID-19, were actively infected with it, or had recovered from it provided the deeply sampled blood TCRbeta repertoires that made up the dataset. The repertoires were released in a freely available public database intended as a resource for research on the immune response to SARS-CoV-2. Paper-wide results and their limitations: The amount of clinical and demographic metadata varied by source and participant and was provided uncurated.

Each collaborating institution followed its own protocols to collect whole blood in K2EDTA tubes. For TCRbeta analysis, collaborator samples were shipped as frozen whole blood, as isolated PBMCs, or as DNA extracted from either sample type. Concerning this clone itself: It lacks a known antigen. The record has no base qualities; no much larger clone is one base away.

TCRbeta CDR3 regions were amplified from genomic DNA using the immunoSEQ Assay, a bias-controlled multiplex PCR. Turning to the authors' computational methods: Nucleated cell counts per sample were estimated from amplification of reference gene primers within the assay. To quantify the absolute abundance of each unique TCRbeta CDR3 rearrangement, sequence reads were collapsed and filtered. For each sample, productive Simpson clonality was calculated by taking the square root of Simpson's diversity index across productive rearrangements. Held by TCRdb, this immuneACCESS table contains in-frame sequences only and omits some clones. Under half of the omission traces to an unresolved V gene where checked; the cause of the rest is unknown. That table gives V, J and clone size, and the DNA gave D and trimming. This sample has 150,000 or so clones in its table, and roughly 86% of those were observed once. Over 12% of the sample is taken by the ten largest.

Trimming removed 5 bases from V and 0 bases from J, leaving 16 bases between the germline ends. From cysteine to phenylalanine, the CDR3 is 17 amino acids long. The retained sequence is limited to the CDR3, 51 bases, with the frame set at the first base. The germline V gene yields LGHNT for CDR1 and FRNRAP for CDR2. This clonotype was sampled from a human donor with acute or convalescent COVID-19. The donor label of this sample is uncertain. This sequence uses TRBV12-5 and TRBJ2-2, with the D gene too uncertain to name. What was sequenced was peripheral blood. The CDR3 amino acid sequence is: CASGLMIDTSNTGELFF. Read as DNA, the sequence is TGTGCTAGTGGTCTGATGATTGACACTTCGAACACCGGGGAGCTGTTTTTT.